The source of this TCR beta chain is a study of tumor-infiltrating lymphocytes in primary liver carcinoma. General study findings and limits: Top clones occupying all five tumor regions numbered only about 7-24%.

Germline loops: CDR1 SQVTM, CDR2 ANQGSEA. The CDR3 is 13 amino acids. For this clonotype: Its target is unknown. Compared with germline, one end of the junction differs, possibly owing to a read error.

From about 20-30 mg of unsorted bulk tissue, DNA and RNA were co-extracted together. Uniformly, tumor samples exhibited a viable tumor cell fraction exceeding 75%. Total RNA (around 510 ng) served as template for TCR beta cDNA synthesis primed by a constant-region primer. Three nested multiplex PCR rounds of slightly modified ARM-PCR generated TCR beta libraries. Primers for the first two PCR rounds were TRBV1-TRBV30 forward primers and a C-beta reverse primer (around 11 cycles per round). TCRdb itself ran the multiplex PCR reads through MiXCR, one entry per CDR3 protein. This sample has 90,000 to 100,000 distinct CDR3 sequences, with 55% to 75% found just once.

This clonotype originated in a woman between 55 and 75 years old with primary liver carcinoma and hepatitis B virus infection. What was sequenced was liver tumor tissue from sampling region 5. Subset specified: tumor region T5, tumor centre. The V call is TRBV29-1, the J call TRBJ2-5, with D perhaps matching TRBD2 (6 bases). The CDR3, as DNA: TGTAGCGTTAAGGCAGACGGGAGTGGGGAACAGTACTTC. This gives the protein CSVKADGSGEQYF. Supplemented by reference TRBV29-1 and TRBJ2-5, the full variable domain reads SAVISQKPSRDICQRGTSLTIQCQVDSQVTMMFWYRQQPGQSLTLIATANQGSEATYESGFVIDKFPISRPNLTFSTLTVSNMSPEDSSIYLCSVKADGSGEQYFGPGTRLLVL.